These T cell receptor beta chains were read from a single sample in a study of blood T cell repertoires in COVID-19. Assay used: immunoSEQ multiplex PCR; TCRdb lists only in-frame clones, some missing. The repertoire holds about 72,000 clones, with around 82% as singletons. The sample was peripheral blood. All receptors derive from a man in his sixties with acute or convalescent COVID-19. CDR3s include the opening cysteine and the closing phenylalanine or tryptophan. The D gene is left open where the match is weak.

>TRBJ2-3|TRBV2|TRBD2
CASRRTSLTDTQYF
TGTGCCAGCCGCCGGACTAGCCTCACAGATACGCAGTATTTT
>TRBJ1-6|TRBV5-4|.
CASSLPDGSRSPLHF
TGTGCCAGCAGCTTGCCGGACGGGAGTCGGTCACCCCTCCACTTT
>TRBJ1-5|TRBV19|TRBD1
CASRGQYNQPQHF
TGTGCCAGTAGGGGACAGTACAATCAGCCCCAGCATTTT
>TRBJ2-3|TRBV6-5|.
CASSSPGVNTQYF
TGTGCCAGCAGTTCCCCCGGGGTTAATACGCAGTATTTT
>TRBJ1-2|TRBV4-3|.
CASSPNLDRSLYGYTF
TGCGCCAGCAGCCCTAATCTCGACAGGTCCCTCTATGGCTACACCTTC
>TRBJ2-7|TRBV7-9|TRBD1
CASSRQGALSYEQYF
TGTGCCAGCAGTCGACAGGGGGCCCTTTCCTACGAGCAGTACTTC
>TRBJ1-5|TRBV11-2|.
CASSSGGASNQPQHF
TGTGCCAGCAGCTCCGGAGGTGCTAGCAATCAGCCCCAGCATTTT
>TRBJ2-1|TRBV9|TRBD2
CASSRSGTSGGTEQFF
TGTGCCAGCAGTCGCTCTGGGACTAGCGGGGGGACTGAGCAGTTCTTC
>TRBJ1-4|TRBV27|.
CASSLREGREKLFF
TGTGCCAGCAGCCTCAGGGAAGGGCGTGAAAAACTGTTTTTT
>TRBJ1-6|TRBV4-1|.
CASSRQPDSPLHF
TGCGCCAGCAGCCGACAGCCGGATTCACCCCTCCACTTT
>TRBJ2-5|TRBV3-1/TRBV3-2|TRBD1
CASSPRQGRETQYF
TGTGCCAGCAGCCCGAGACAGGGGCGAGAGACCCAGTACTTC
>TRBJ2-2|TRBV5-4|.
CASSLAGNSYTGELFF
TGTGCCAGCAGCTTGGCCGGGAACAGTTACACCGGGGAGCTGTTTTTT
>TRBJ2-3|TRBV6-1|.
CASSDAGGLDTQYF
TGTGCCAGCAGTGATGCCGGAGGATTAGATACGCAGTATTTT
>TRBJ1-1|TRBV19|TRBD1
CASSIGRQGRNTEAFF
TGTGCCAGTAGTATTGGGAGACAGGGAAGGAACACTGAAGCTTTCTTT
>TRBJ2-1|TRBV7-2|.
CASSMTASSYNEQFF
TGTGCCAGCAGTATGACGGCTAGCTCCTACAATGAGCAGTTCTTC